This T cell receptor (beta chain) was captured in a study of T cell responses to AZD1222 COVID-19 vaccine. Study observations and caveats: Females made up more of the donors, who were largely white British, and clonal diversity may have come out too low. Only 5 or 6 AZD1222 recipients were seropositive at baseline.

The V and J ends lost 4 bases and 0 bases respectively, with 13 bases between them. The CDR3 is made up of 16 amino acids. The germline V gene has CDR1 ENHRY and CDR2 SYGVKD. This clone turned up a few times. Its antigen is still unknown. The method was immunoSEQ multiplex PCR; TCRdb's version includes in-frame clones alone and lacks a portion of them. The sample contains approximately 150,000 clones, about 82% of which appear only once. The source was peripheral blood, collected 28 days after the second AZD1222 dose. This receptor was taken from an adult who received the AZD1222 COVID-19 vaccine. The chain recombines TRBV10-3 with TRBJ2-1; no firm D call. The CDR3 bases are TGTGCCATCAGTGTATACGACTCAAGCTCCTACAATGAGCAGTTCTTC. Its translation is CAISVYDSSSYNEQFF.